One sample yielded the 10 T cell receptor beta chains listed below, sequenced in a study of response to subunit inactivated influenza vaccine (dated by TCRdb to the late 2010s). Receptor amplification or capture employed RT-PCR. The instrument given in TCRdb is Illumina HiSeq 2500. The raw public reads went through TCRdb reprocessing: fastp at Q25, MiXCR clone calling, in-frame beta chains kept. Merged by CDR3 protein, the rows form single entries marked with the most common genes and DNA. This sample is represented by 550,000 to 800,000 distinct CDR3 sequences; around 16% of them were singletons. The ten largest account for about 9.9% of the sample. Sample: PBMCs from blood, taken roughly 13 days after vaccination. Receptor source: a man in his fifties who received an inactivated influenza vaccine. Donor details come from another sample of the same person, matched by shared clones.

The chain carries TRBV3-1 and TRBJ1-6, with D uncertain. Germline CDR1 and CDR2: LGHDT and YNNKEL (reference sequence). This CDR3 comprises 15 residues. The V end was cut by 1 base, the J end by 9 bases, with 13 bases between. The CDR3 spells CASSQADRLGSPLHF. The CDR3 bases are TGTGCCAGCAGCCAAGCGGACCGACTGGGTTCACCCCTCCACTTT.

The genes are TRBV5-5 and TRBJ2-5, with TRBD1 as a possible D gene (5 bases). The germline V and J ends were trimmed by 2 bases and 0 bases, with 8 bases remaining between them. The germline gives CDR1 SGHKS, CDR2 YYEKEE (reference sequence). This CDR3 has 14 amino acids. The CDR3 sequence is CASSFAGYQETQYF. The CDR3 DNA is TGTGCCAGCAGCTTTGCAGGGTACCAAGAGACCCAGTACTTC. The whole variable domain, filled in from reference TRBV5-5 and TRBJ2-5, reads DAGVTQSPTHLIKTRGQQVTLRCSPISGHKSVSWYQQVLGQGPQFIFQYYEKEERGRGNFPDRFSARQFPNYSSELNVNALLLGDSALYLCASSFAGYQETQYFGPGTRLLVL.

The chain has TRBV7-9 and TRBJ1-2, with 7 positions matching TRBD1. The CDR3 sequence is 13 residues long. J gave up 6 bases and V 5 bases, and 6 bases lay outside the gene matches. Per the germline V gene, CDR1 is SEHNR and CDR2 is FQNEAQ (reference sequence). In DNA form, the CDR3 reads TGTGCCAGCAGCGGCAGGGGGGGAAATGGCTACACCTTC. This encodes CASSGRGGNGYTF.

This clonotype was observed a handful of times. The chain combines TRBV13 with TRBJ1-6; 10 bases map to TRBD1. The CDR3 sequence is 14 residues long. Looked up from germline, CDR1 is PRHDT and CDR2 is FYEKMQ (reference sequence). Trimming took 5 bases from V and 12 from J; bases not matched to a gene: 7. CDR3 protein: CASSTGTGVLPLHF. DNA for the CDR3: TGTGCCAGCAGCACCGGGACAGGGGTTTTACCCCTCCACTTT.

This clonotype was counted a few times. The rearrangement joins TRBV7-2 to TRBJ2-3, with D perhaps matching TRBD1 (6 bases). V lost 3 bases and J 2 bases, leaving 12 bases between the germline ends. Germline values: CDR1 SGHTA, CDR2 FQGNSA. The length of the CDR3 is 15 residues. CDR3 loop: CASSFWTAYTDTQYF. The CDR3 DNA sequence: TGTGCCAGCAGCTTTTGGACAGCGTACACAGATACGCAGTATTTT.

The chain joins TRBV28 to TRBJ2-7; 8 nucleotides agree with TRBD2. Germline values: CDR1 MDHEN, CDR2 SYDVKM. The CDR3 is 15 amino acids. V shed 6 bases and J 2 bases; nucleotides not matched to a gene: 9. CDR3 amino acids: CASSQGGGWTYEQYF. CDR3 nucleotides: TGTGCCAGCAGCCAAGGCGGGGGGTGGACCTACGAGCAGTACTTC.

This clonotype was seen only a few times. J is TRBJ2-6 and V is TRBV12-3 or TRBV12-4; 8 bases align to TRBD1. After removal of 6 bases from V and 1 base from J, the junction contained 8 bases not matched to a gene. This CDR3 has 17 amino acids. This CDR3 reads CASRITGGFSGANVLTF. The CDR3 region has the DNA TGTGCCAGCAGGATCACAGGGGGGTTTTCTGGGGCCAACGTCCTGACTTTC.

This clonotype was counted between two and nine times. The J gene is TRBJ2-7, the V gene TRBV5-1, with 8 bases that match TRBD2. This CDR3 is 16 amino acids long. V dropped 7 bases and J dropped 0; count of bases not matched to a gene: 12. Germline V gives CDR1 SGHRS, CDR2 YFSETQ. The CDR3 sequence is CASGPMGSGISYEQYF. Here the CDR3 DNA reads TGCGCCAGCGGGCCGATGGGTAGCGGGATCTCCTACGAGCAGTACTTC.

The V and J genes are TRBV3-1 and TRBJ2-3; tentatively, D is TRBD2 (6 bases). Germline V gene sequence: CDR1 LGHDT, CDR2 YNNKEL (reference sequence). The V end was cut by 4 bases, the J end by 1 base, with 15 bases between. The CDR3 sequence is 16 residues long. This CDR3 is CASSPTGWGGTDTQYF. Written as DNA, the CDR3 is TGTGCCAGCAGCCCGACCGGCTGGGGGGGCACAGATACGCAGTATTTT.

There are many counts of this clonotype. In DNA, the CDR3 is TGCGCCAGCAGCTGGGAAACGAACACCGGGGAGCTGTTTTTT. This gives the protein CASSWETNTGELFF. The chain recombines TRBV5-1 with TRBJ2-2, with D unresolved. CDR1 is SGHRS and CDR2 is YFSETQ in the germline V gene. CDR3 length: 14 residues. V lost 3 bases to trimming and J lost 0 bases, with 6 bases between them.